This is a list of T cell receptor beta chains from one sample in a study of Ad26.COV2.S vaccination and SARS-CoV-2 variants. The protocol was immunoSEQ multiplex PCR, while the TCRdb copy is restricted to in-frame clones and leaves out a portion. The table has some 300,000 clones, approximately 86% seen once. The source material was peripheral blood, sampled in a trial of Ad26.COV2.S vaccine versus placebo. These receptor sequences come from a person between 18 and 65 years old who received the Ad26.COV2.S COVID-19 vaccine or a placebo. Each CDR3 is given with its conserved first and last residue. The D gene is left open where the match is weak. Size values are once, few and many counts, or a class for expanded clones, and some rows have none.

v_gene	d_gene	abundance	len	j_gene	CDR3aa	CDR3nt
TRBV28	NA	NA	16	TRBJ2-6	CASSLSGNSGANVLTF	TGTGCCAGCAGTTTATCGGGGAACTCTGGGGCCAACGTCCTGACTTTC
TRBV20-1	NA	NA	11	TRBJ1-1	CSAYGQAEAFF	TGCAGTGCCTACGGGCAGGCTGAAGCTTTCTTT
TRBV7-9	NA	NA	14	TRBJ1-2	CASSFSGQSYGYTF	TGTGCCAGCAGCTTTTCAGGACAGTCATATGGCTACACCTTC
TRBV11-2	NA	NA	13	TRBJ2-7	CASSLRAYYEQYF	TGTGCCAGCAGCCTAAGGGCCTACTACGAGCAGTACTTC
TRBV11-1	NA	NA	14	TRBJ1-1	CASSLVGSNTEAFF	TGTGCCAGCAGCTTAGTCGGCAGTAACACTGAAGCTTTCTTT
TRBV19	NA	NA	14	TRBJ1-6	CASTRDGGDSPLHF	TGTGCCAGTACCCGCGATGGTGGGGATTCACCCCTCCACTTT
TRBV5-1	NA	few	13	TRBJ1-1	CASSLLRNTEAFF	TGCGCCAGCAGCTTGCTTAGGAACACTGAAGCTTTCTTT
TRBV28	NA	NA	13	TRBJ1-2	CASSLLKNYGYTF	TGTGCCAGCAGTTTACTGAAAAACTATGGCTACACCTTC
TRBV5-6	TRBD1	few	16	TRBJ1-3	CASSLSGTAPGNTIYF	TGTGCCAGCAGCCTGTCCGGGACAGCCCCTGGAAACACCATATATTTT
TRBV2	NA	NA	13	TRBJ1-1	CASSERQSTEAFF	TGTGCCAGCAGTGAACGACAGAGCACTGAAGCTTTCTTT
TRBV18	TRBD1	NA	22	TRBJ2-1	CASLPKTWDRGILPPTYNEQFF	TGTGCCAGTCTCCCGAAGACATGGGACAGGGGTATACTTCCACCTACCTACAATGAGCAGTTCTTC
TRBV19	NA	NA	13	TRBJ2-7	CASSPQITYEQYF	TGTGCCAGTAGCCCTCAAATCACCTACGAGCAGTACTTC
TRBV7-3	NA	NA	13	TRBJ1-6	CASSLQGWSPLHF	TGTGCCAGCAGCTTACAGGGGTGGTCACCCCTCCACTTT
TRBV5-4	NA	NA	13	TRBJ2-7	CASSNRGLYEQYF	TGTGCCAGCAGCAACAGGGGACTCTACGAGCAGTACTTC
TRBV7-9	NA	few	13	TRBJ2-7	CASSLANLAEQYF	TGTGCCAGCAGCTTAGCGAATCTAGCCGAGCAGTACTTC
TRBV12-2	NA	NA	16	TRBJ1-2	CASRSRARGQYYGYTF	TGTGCAAGTCGCTCCCGGGCCCGGGGACAGTACTATGGCTACACCTTC
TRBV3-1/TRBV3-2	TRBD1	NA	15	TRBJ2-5	CASSPGTAYQETQYF	TGTGCCAGCAGCCCCGGGACAGCGTACCAAGAGACCCAGTACTTC
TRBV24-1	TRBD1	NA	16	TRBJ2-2	CATSDFSDRVTGELFF	TGTGCCACCAGTGATTTTTCCGACAGGGTAACCGGGGAGCTGTTTTTT
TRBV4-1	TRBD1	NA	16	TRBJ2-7	CASSLRQGLNPGEQYF	TGCGCCAGCAGCCTCAGACAGGGGCTAAACCCGGGGGAGCAGTACTTC
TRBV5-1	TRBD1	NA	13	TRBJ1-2	CASSQDRSYGYTF	TGCGCCAGCAGCCAGGACAGGAGCTATGGCTACACCTTC
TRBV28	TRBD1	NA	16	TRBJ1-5	CASSLAGTGFNQPQHF	TGTGCCAGCAGTTTAGCCGGGACAGGGTTCAATCAGCCCCAGCATTTT
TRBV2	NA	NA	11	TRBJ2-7	CASGSWLEQYF	TGTGCCAGCGGTTCCTGGCTAGAGCAGTACTTC
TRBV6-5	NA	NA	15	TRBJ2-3	CASSYTGDPTDTQYF	TGTGCCAGCAGTTACACGGGGGATCCCACAGATACGCAGTATTTT
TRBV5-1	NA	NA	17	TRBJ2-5	CASSLALGGSTQETQYF	TGCGCCAGCAGCTTGGCCTTGGGGGGATCGACCCAAGAGACCCAGTACTTC
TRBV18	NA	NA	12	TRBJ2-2	CASSPYTGELFF	TGTGCCAGCTCACCGTACACCGGGGAGCTGTTTTTT
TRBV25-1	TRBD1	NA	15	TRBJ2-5	CASSELRGPGETQYF	TGTGCCAGCAGTGAATTGAGGGGGCCAGGAGAGACCCAGTACTTC
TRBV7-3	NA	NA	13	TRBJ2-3	CASSSATGDTQYF	TGTGCCAGCAGCTCGGCGACAGGAGATACGCAGTATTTT
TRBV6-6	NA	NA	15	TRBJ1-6	CASSYSETDNSPLHF	TGTGCCAGCAGTTACTCTGAGACAGATAATTCACCCCTCCACTTT
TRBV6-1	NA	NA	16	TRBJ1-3	CASSEFPDISGNTIYF	TGTGCCAGCAGTGAATTCCCAGACATCTCTGGAAACACCATATATTTT
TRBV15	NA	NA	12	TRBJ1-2	CATSRDGGGYTF	TGTGCCACCAGCAGAGACGGGGGTGGCTACACCTTC
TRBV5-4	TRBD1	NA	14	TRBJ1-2	CASSLDRGPYGYTF	TGTGCCAGCAGCTTGGATAGGGGGCCTTATGGCTACACCTTC
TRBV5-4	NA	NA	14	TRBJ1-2	CASRRSTGYYGYTF	TGTGCCAGCAGGCGAAGTACAGGTTACTATGGCTACACCTTC
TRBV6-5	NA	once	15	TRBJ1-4	CASSYSIQGWEKLFF	TGTGCCAGCAGTTACTCGATACAGGGATGGGAAAAACTGTTTTTT
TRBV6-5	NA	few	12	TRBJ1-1	CASSFGETEAFF	TGTGCCAGCAGTTTCGGGGAAACTGAAGCTTTCTTT
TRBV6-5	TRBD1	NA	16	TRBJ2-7	CASSYSGTGTSYEQYF	TGTGCCAGCAGTTACTCTGGGACAGGGACGTCCTACGAGCAGTACTTC
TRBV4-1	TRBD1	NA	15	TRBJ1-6	CASSTRTGYNSPLHF	TGCGCCAGCAGCACGCGGACAGGCTATAATTCACCCCTCCACTTT
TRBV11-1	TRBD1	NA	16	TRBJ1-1	CASSLGQVGAGTEAFF	TGTGCCAGCAGCCTTGGACAGGTGGGAGCGGGCACTGAAGCTTTCTTT
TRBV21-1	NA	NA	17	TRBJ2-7	CASSKADEDIGFYEQYF	TGTGCCAGCAGCAAAGCGGATGAGGACATCGGGTTTTACGAGCAGTACTTC
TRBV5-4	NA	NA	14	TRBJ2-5	CASSWGQNQETQYF	TGTGCCAGCAGCTGGGGACAAAATCAAGAGACCCAGTACTTC
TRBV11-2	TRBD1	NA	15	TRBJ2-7	CASSSGQGSRYEQYF	TGTGCCAGCAGCTCCGGACAGGGGAGTAGATACGAGCAGTACTTC
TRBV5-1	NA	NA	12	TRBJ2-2	CASSTDAPELFF	TGCGCCAGCAGCACTGATGCTCCGGAGCTGTTTTTT
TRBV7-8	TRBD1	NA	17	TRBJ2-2	CASSSYYRGRDTGELFF	TGTGCCAGCAGCTCATATTACAGGGGGCGAGACACCGGGGAGCTGTTTTTT
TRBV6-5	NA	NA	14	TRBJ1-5	CASSYGKHNQPQHF	TGTGCCAGCAGTTACGGGAAGCACAATCAGCCCCAGCATTTT